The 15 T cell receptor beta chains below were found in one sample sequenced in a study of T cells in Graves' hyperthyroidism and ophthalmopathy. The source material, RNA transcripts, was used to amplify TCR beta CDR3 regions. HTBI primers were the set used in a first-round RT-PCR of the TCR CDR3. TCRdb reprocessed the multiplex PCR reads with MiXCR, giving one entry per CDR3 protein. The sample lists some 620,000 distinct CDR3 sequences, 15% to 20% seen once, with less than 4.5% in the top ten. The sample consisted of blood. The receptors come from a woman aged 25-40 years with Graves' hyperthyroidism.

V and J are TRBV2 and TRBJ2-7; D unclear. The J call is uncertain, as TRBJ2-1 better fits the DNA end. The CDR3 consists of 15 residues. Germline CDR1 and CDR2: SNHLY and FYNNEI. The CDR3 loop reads CASSSRTGVSYEQFF. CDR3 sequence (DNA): TGTGCCAGCAGCTCCCGGACGGGCGTCTCCTACGAGCAGTTCTTC.

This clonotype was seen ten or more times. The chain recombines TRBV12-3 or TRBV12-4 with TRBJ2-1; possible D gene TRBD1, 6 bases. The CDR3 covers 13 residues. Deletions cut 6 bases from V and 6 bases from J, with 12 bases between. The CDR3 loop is CASSYIQGNEQFF. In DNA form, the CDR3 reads TGTGCCAGCAGCTATATACAGGGCAATGAGCAGTTCTTC.

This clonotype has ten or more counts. The CDR3 DNA is TGTGCCAGCAGCTTAGATGTGGCAGGGGGAGGAGGGGCCAAAAACATTCAGTACTTC. Translation gives CASSLDVAGGGGAKNIQYF. The chain couples TRBV7-8 to TRBJ2-4; possibly TRBD1 for D (7 bases). CDR3 length: 19 residues. Germline V gene sequence: CDR1 SGHVS, CDR2 FQNEAQ. Trimming cost V 1 base and J 1 base, with 20 bases left between them.

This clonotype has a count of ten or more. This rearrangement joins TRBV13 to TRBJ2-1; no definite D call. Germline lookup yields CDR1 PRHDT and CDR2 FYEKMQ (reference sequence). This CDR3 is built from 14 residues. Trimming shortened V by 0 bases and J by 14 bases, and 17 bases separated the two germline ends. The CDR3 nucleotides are TGTGCCAGCAGCTTAGGTCGCAGCCCTAGGTTGAAGTTCTTC. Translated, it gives CASSLGRSPRLKFF.

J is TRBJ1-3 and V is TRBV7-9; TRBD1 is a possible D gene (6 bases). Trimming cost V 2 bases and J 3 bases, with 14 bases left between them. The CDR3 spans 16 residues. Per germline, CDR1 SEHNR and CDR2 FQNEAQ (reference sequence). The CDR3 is CASSLWLGGYGNTIYF. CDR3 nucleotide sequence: TGTGCCAGCAGCTTATGGCTTGGGGGCTATGGAAACACCATATATTTT.

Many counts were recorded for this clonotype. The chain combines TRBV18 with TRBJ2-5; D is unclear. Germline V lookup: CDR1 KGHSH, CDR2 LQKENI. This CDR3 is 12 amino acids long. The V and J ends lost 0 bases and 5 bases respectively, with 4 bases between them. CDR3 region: CASSPPWETQYF. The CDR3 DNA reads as TGTGCCAGCTCACCACCGTGGGAGACCCAGTACTTC. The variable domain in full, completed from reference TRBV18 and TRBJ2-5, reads NAGVMQNPRHLVRRRGQEARLRCSPMKGHSHVYWYRQLPEEGLKFMVYLQKENIIDESGMPKERFSAEFPKEGPSILRIQQVVRGDSAAYFCASSPPWETQYFGPGTRLLVL.

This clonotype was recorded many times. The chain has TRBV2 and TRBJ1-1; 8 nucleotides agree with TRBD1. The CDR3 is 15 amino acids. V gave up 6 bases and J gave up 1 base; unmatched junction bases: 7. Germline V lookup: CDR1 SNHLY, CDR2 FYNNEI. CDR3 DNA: TGTGCCAGCAGCCGGAACAGGGGGTGGAACACTGAAGCTTTCTTT. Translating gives CASSRNRGWNTEAFF.

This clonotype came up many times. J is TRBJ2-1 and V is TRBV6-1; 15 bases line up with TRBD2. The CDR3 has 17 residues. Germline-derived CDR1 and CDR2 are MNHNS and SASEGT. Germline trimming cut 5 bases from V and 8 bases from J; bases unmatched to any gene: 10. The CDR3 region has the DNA TGTGCCAGCAGTAGTTCGCGGACTAGCGGGAGGGTGTATGAGCAGTTCTTC. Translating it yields CASSSSRTSGRVYEQFF.

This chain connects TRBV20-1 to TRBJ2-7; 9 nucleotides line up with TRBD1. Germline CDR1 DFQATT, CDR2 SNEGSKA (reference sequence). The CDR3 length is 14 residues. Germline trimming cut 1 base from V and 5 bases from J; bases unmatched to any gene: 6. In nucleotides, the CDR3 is TGCAGTGCTAGAGCCGGGACAGGGACCGACGAGCAGTACTTC. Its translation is CSARAGTGTDEQYF.

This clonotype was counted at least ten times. The CDR3 loop reads CASSSPGLAGPARDEQFF. CDR3 coding DNA: TGTGCCAGCAGTTCTCCGGGACTAGCGGGCCCTGCCCGCGATGAGCAGTTCTTC. The V gene is TRBV28, the J gene TRBJ2-1; 12 bases map to TRBD2. CDR3 length: 18 residues. The V segment lost 4 bases and the J segment 8 bases; nucleotides outside the gene matches: 15. The germline V gene has CDR1 MDHEN and CDR2 SYDVKM.

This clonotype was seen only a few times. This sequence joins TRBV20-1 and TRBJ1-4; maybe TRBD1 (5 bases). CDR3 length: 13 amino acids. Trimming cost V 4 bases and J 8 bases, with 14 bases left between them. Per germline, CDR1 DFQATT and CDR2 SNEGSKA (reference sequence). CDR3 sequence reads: CSATQGVGEKLFF. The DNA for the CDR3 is TGCAGTGCTACCCAGGGAGTTGGGGAAAAACTGTTTTTT.

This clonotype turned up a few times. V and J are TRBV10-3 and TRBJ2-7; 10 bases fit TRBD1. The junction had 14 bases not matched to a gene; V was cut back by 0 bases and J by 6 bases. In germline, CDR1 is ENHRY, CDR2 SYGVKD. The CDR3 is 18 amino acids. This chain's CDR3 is CAISESLLRDRGDGEQYF. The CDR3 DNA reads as TGTGCCATCAGTGAGTCGCTTCTCCGGGACAGGGGAGATGGCGAGCAGTACTTC.

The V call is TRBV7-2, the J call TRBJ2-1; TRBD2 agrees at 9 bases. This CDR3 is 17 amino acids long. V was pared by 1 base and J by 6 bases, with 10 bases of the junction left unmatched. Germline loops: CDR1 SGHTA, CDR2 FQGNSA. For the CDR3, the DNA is TGTGCCAGCAGCTTAGAGACTCTAGCGGGGAGTCCCAATGAGCAGTTCTTC. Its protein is CASSLETLAGSPNEQFF.

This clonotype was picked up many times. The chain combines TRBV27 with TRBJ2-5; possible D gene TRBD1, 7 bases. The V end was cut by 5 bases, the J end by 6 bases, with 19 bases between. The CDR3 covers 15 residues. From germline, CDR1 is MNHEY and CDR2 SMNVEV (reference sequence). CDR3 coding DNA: TGTGCCAGCAGTCCTGACAGGGACTTCTCGAAGACCCAGTACTTC. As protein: CASSPDRDFSKTQYF.

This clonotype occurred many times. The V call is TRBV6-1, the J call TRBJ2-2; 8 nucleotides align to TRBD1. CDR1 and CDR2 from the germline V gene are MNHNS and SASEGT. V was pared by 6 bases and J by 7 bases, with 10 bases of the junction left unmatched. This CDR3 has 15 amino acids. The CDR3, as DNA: TGTGCCAGCAGCTCCCGGACAGGGTTTTACGGGGAGCTGTTTTTT. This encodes CASSSRTGFYGELFF.